Each of the 32 T cell receptor beta chains below was sequenced from the same sample in a study of blood T cell repertoires in COVID-19. Clones were sequenced by immunoSEQ multiplex PCR, and TCRdb holds only the in-frame ones, with some missing. The table includes 90,000 to 120,000 clones, approximately 85% detected once. Sequenced material: peripheral blood. The receptor source for this set is a human donor in a cohort sampled during active COVID-19.

This chain connects TRBV7-2 to TRBJ1-2, with D hard to call. The germline CDR1 and CDR2 sequences are SGHTA and FQGNSA. This CDR3 has 13 residues. Trimming removed 5 bases from V and 3 bases from J, with 10 bases in between. The DNA for the CDR3 is TGTGCCAGCAGCCGAGGGTTTGACTATGGCTACACCTTC. Its translation is CASSRGFDYGYTF. The full variable domain, its missing parts supplied by reference TRBV7-2 and TRBJ1-2, is GAGVSQSPSNKVTEKGKDVELRCDPISGHTALYWYRQSLGQGLEFLIYFQGNSAPDKSGLPSDRFSAERTGGSVSTLTIQRTQQEDSAVYLCASSRGFDYGYTFGSGTRLTVV.

The J gene is TRBJ2-5, the V gene TRBV6-1; no definite D call. V was trimmed by 2 bases and J by 1 base, leaving 11 bases between them. The CDR3 consists of 15 residues. In germline, CDR1 is MNHNS, CDR2 SASEGT. The CDR3 is CASSEYRTSQETQYF. CDR3 nucleotides: TGTGCCAGCAGTGAATATCGAACAAGCCAAGAGACCCAGTACTTC.

The chain employs TRBV28 and TRBJ1-2; a possible D gene is TRBD1 (5 bases). Germline loops: CDR1 MDHEN, CDR2 SYDVKM. V shed 8 bases and J shed 4 bases, with 17 bases lying between them. This CDR3 has 14 residues. CDR3 loop: CASSPDTAVYGYTF. The CDR3 DNA is TGTGCCAGCTCCCCGGACACCGCAGTCTATGGCTACACCTTC.

The chain couples TRBV19 to TRBJ2-5, with D perhaps matching TRBD2 (5 bases). This CDR3 has 10 residues. Germline CDR1 and CDR2: LNHDA and SQIVND (reference sequence). The CDR3 DNA sequence: TGTGCTACCGGGGAAGAGACCCAGTACTTC. It translates to CATGEETQYF.

The chain carries TRBV2 and TRBJ2-1; maybe TRBD2 (6 bases). The CDR3 is 16 residues long. Trimming took 5 bases from V and 6 from J, leaving 20 bases between them. Germline V gives CDR1 SNHLY, CDR2 FYNNEI. CDR3 amino acids: CASSFNAAGNPNEQFF. DNA for the CDR3: TGTGCCAGCAGTTTCAACGCCGCGGGAAACCCCAATGAGCAGTTCTTC.

The chain links TRBV11-2 to TRBJ2-2, with D possibly TRBD2 on 5 matching bases. This CDR3 has 15 residues. Germline V gene lookup returns CDR1 SGHAT and CDR2 FQNNGV. Trimming left V 3 bases short and J 7 bases short, with 15 bases between. CDR3 sequence reads: CASSLDLSGGGELFF. The CDR3 coding sequence is TGTGCCAGCAGCTTGGACCTCAGTGGAGGCGGGGAGCTGTTTTTT.

The V call is TRBV29-1, the J call TRBJ2-1; a possible D gene is TRBD1 (5 bases). V was shortened by 0 bases and J by 7 bases, with 7 bases between the two germline ends. This CDR3 has 12 residues. Germline CDR1 reads SQVTM; CDR2 reads ANQGSEA. The CDR3 nucleotides are TGCAGCGTTGAAGACAGGGTAAATGAGCAGTTCTTC. Translation: CSVEDRVNEQFF.

The chain is built from TRBV19 and TRBJ1-5; the D is unclear. The ends were cut back, 7 bases at V and 7 bases at J, with 14 bases in the middle. From germline, CDR1 is LNHDA and CDR2 SQIVND (reference sequence). The CDR3 covers 13 residues. The CDR3 protein is CASTTFPSQPQHF. The CDR3 DNA follows: TGTGCCAGTACTACTTTCCCCTCACAGCCCCAGCATTTT.

V usage is TRBV5-6 and J usage is TRBJ1-1; D unresolved. The CDR3 contains 16 residues. Germline values: CDR1 SGHDT, CDR2 YYEEEE. Trimming shortened V by 2 bases and J by 0 bases, and 14 bases separated the two germline ends. CDR3 coding DNA: TGTGCCAGCAGCTTTAGGACTTTTCAGATGAACACTGAAGCTTTCTTT. This gives the protein CASSFRTFQMNTEAFF.

This clone was counted a few times. The V call is TRBV7-9, the J call TRBJ2-1; 15 bases match TRBD2. Unmatched junction bases numbered 11, after V lost 10 bases and J lost 10 bases. The CDR3 sequence is 15 residues long. Germline V gene data show CDR1 as SEHNR and CDR2 as FQNEAQ (reference sequence). As DNA, the CDR3 is TGTGCCATCCCACTGGGACTAGCGGGAGGAAGAGAGCAGTTCTTC. Its translation: CAIPLGLAGGREQFF.

The chain couples TRBV2 to TRBJ1-1; 9 bases agree with TRBD1. The CDR3 totals 13 residues. Germline V gene lookup returns CDR1 SNHLY and CDR2 FYNNEI. V shed 5 bases, J shed 3 bases, and the junction held 1 base outside the gene matches. The CDR3 DNA reads as TGTGCCAGCAGTCGACAGGGGGACACTGAAGCTTTCTTT. This translates into CASSRQGDTEAFF. The whole variable domain, remainder taken from reference TRBV2 and TRBJ1-1, is EPEVTQTPSHQVTQMGQEVILRCVPISNHLYFYWYRQILGQKVEFLVSFYNNEISEKSEIFDDQFSVERPDGSNFTLKIRSTKLEDSAMYFCASSRQGDTEAFFGQGTRLTVV.

Only one count was recorded for this clone. The V gene is TRBV6-5, the J gene TRBJ2-7, with 8 bases aligning to TRBD2. CDR1 MNHEY and CDR2 SVGAGI come from the germline V gene. Trimming removed 2 bases from V and 0 bases from J; junction bases left unmatched: 6. The CDR3 spans 16 residues. This chain's CDR3 is CASSYTGLALSYEQYF. CDR3 coding DNA: TGTGCCAGCAGTTACACAGGACTAGCCCTCTCCTACGAGCAGTACTTC.

The gene calls are TRBV5-1 and TRBJ2-7, with 7 nucleotides matching TRBD1. The CDR3 totals 14 residues. The trim removed 2 bases at V and 5 bases at J, leaving 7 bases unmatched. Germline CDR1 is SGHRS and CDR2 is YFSETQ. CDR3 residues: CASSLGTEVNEQYF. The CDR3 nucleotides read TGCGCCAGCAGCTTAGGGACAGAAGTTAACGAGCAGTACTTC.

The chain combines TRBV28 with TRBJ2-1; 7 bases fit TRBD1. CDR3 length equals 15 residues. Per the germline V gene, CDR1 is MDHEN and CDR2 is SYDVKM. Trimming at V came to 4 bases and at J to 0 bases, leaving 3 bases not matched to a gene. This CDR3 reads CASSWDSSSYNEQFF. CDR3 DNA: TGTGCCAGCAGTTGGGACAGTAGCTCCTACAATGAGCAGTTCTTC.

This chain links TRBV3-1 (or the pseudogene TRBV3-2) with TRBJ1-5; 7 nucleotides match TRBD1. With 2 bases clipped from V and 6 bases from J, the junction kept 16 bases outside the gene matches. From germline, CDR1 is LGHDT and CDR2 YNNKEL (reference sequence). The CDR3 has 18 residues. The CDR3 protein is CASSQTPTGTPLLQPQHF. The CDR3 nucleotides read TGTGCCAGCAGCCAAACCCCGACAGGGACCCCTCTACTTCAGCCCCAGCATTTT.

The chain uses TRBV20-1 and TRBJ1-5, with unresolved D. The V end lost 3 bases, the J end lost 1 base, and 13 bases lay between the germline ends. Germline CDR1 reads DFQATT; CDR2 reads SNEGSKA (reference sequence). The CDR3 spans 15 residues. CDR3 in DNA: TGCAGTGCTAGTGAGGCAGGCTCGAGCAATCAGCCCCAGCATTTT. Its protein is CSASEAGSSNQPQHF.

This sequence joins TRBV7-2 and TRBJ2-5; D ambiguous. There are 12 residues in the CDR3. V was trimmed by 2 bases and J by 5 bases, leaving 6 bases between them. Germline assignment: CDR1 SGHTA and CDR2 FQGNSA. The chain's CDR3 is CASSLSGETQYF. CDR3 bases: TGTGCCAGCAGCTTATCCGGGGAGACCCAGTACTTC. Drawing the rest from reference TRBV7-2 and TRBJ2-5, the complete variable domain is GAGVSQSPSNKVTEKGKDVELRCDPISGHTALYWYRQSLGQGLEFLIYFQGNSAPDKSGLPSDRFSAERTGGSVSTLTIQRTQQEDSAVYLCASSLSGETQYFGPGTRLLVL.

The chain couples TRBV13 to TRBJ1-2, with D possibly matching TRBD1 (6 bases). The CDR3 consists of 14 residues. In germline, CDR1 is PRHDT, CDR2 FYEKMQ (reference sequence). Trimming removed 5 bases at V and 4 bases at J, with 14 bases between. The CDR3 reads CASSAEDRLYGYTF. The CDR3 DNA is TGTGCCAGCAGCGCGGAGGACAGACTCTATGGCTACACCTTC.

V gene TRBV7-3 combines with J gene TRBJ1-5; D not resolved. V gave up 8 bases and J gave up 9 bases, with 14 bases separating them. There are 12 residues in the CDR3. Germline lookup yields CDR1 SGHTA and CDR2 FQGTGA. The CDR3: CASASGLRPQHF. The CDR3 DNA reads TGTGCCAGCGCCTCGGGATTACGGCCCCAGCATTTT.

V usage is TRBV7-8 and J usage is TRBJ2-2; no firm D call. CDR3 length: 16 residues. V lost 2 bases to trimming and J lost 0 bases, with 10 bases between them. Germline V gives CDR1 SGHVS, CDR2 FQNEAQ. Here the CDR3 reads CASSLNSGSNTGELFF. DNA of the CDR3: TGTGCCAGCAGCTTAAACTCCGGGTCGAACACCGGGGAGCTGTTTTTT.

This sequence joins TRBV24-1 and TRBJ2-1; no reliable D call. The CDR3 covers 16 residues. Looked up from germline, CDR1 is KGHDR and CDR2 is SFDVKD. V lost 2 bases to trimming and J lost 0 bases, with 10 bases between them. CDR3 loop: CATSDSIASSYNEQFF. In DNA, the CDR3 is TGTGCCACCAGTGATTCGATTGCGAGCTCCTACAATGAGCAGTTCTTC.

The rearrangement uses TRBV5-1 and TRBJ2-7, with a possible D match to TRBD1 (5 bases). This CDR3 is built from 11 residues. Trimming cost V 0 bases and J 7 bases, with 5 bases left between them. Germline V gene sequence: CDR1 SGHRS, CDR2 YFSETQ. The CDR3 DNA sequence: TGCGCCAGCAGCTTGGACAGGGAGCAGTACTTC. It yields the protein CASSLDREQYF.

The rearrangement joins TRBV5-4 to TRBJ1-5; TRBD1 is a possible D gene (5 bases). CDR1 and CDR2 (germline): SGHNT, YYREEE (reference sequence). The CDR3 has 15 amino acids. Between the trimmed V and J ends, which lost 2 bases and 5 bases, there was a span of 14 bases. This chain's CDR3 is CASSLSPGRDQPQHF. For the CDR3, the DNA is TGTGCCAGCAGCTTATCTCCAGGGAGGGATCAGCCCCAGCATTTT.

The rearrangement joins TRBV6-5 to TRBJ1-6, with TRBD1 matching 7 bases. The CDR3 is made up of 14 amino acids. Germline V gene sequence: CDR1 MNHEY, CDR2 SVGAGI. V shed 10 bases, J shed 7 bases, and the junction held 10 bases outside the gene matches. The DNA of the CDR3 is TGTGCCATGTCCGGGACAGTCCCCAATTCACCCCTCCACTTT. Its protein product is CAMSGTVPNSPLHF.

This sequence joins TRBV25-1 and TRBJ2-6, with TRBD1 identical over 7 bases. CDR1 and CDR2 (germline): MGHDK, SYGVNS. CDR3 length equals 16 residues. Trimming removed 2 bases from V and 0 bases from J; junction bases left unmatched: 1. CDR3 region: CASSERTGSGANVLTF. The CDR3 bases are TGTGCCAGCAGTGAAAGGACAGGCTCTGGGGCCAACGTCCTGACTTTC.

This clone appeared a few times. The gene calls are TRBV28 and TRBJ1-2; possible D gene TRBD1, 6 bases. Germline V CDR1 and CDR2: MDHEN, SYDVKM. Trimming shortened V by 7 bases and J by 4 bases, and 13 bases separated the two germline ends. CDR3 length: 13 residues. For the CDR3, the DNA is TGTGCCAGCACCCACAGGGAGAGCTATGGCTACACCTTC. This encodes CASTHRESYGYTF.

This clone appeared once. This chain links TRBV7-2 with TRBJ2-3; D is unclear. The CDR3 has 17 amino acids. The V gene lost 5 bases and the J gene lost 0 bases, with 18 bases spanning the gap. Germline CDR1 SGHTA, CDR2 FQGNSA. Written as DNA, the CDR3 is TGTGCCAGCAGCGTATACCGCAGGATATCTAGCACAGATACGCAGTATTTT. Protein sequence: CASSVYRRISSTDTQYF.

This chain connects TRBV5-1 to TRBJ2-7; D not certain. CDR1 is SGHRS, CDR2 YFSETQ, per germline. The CDR3 loop spans 14 amino acids. Trimming cost V 0 bases and J 2 bases, with 9 bases left between them. DNA of the CDR3: TGCGCCAGCAGCTTGGCCTTCGTAACCTACGAGCAGTACTTC. Translating it yields CASSLAFVTYEQYF.

The CDR3 DNA reads TGTGCCAGCAGTTTCAAAGGGGCAAGTGGCTACACCTTC. This translates into CASSFKGASGYTF. The V gene is TRBV12-3 or TRBV12-4, the J gene TRBJ1-2, with D maybe TRBD1 (5 bases). Between the trimmed V and J ends, which lost 3 bases and 7 bases, there was a span of 12 bases. The CDR3 runs to 13 residues.

The rearrangement joins TRBV5-1 to TRBJ2-3; TRBD2 matches at 7 bases. The CDR3 contains 15 residues. Germline V lookup: CDR1 SGHRS, CDR2 YFSETQ. V lost 4 bases, J lost 2 bases, and 7 bases stayed unmatched. The CDR3 protein is CASSGSSGLTDTQYF. The CDR3 DNA reads as TGCGCCAGCAGCGGATCTAGCGGCCTCACAGATACGCAGTATTTT. The full variable domain, its missing parts supplied by reference TRBV5-1 and TRBJ2-3, is KAGVTQTPRYLIKTRGQQVTLSCSPISGHRSVSWYQQTPGQGLQFLFEYFSETQRNKGNFPGRFSGRQFSNSRSEMNVSTLELGDSALYLCASSGSSGLTDTQYFGPGTRLTVL.

This clone was picked up one time. This chain connects TRBV30 to TRBJ1-3; no clear D gene. Between the trimmed V and J ends, which lost 2 bases and 0 bases, there was a span of 14 bases. CDR1 and CDR2 from the germline V gene are GTSNPN and SVGIG (reference sequence). This CDR3 comprises 16 residues. CDR3 nucleotide sequence: TGTGCCTGGAGTAACGAGAGAACTAGCTCTGGAAACACCATATATTTT. This codes for CAWSNERTSSGNTIYF.

The V and J genes are TRBV6-5 and TRBJ1-2, with a weak D call TRBD1 (5 bases). Trimming removed 4 bases from V and 8 bases from J, with 11 bases in between. CDR3 length: 12 residues. Germline assignment: CDR1 MNHEY and CDR2 SVGAGI. The CDR3 nucleotides read TGTGCCAGCAGTTGGGGAGGGGTAGGCTACACCTTC. Translated: CASSWGGVGYTF.